This entry describes one T cell receptor (beta chain). The antigen remains unidentified. The data originate from a study of identical twins. A single record per CDR3 protein comes from TCRdb applying MiXCR to the 5' RACE reads. In the table there are about 210,000 distinct CDR3 sequences, around a tenth of which are singletons. The CDR3 runs to 15 residues. CDR1 is GTSNPN, CDR2 SVGIG, per germline (reference sequence). After removal of 8 bases from V and 4 bases from J, the junction contained 13 bases not matched to a gene. Overall study findings and caveats: There is a chance that invariant MAIT and iNKT cells partially muddied zero-insertion analyses.

This chain connects TRBV30 to TRBJ2-2, with 7 bases aligning to TRBD1. The clonotype comes from a woman aged 18-29 years in good health. Source material: memory (CD45RO+) T cells sorted from blood. DNA of the CDR3: TGTGCCCGTTCCGGAAAGGGGGCGGGCACCGGGGAGCTGTTTTTT. Translated: CARSGKGAGTGELFF.